A single sample gave rise to the 16 T cell receptor beta chains below, sequenced in a study of spatial heterogeneity in lung cancer. Stated time point: sample taken at primary tumor resection. Whole RNA obtained from tumor, nontumor lung or frozen PBMC underwent sequencing without sorting. Each CDR3 protein gets one entry after TCRdb re-called the 5' RACE reads with MiXCR. The repertoire has some 10,000 distinct CDR3 sequences, around 9.3% of them found once; the top ten carry about 24%. Sequences were derived from PBMCs, sampled at surgery. The receptors derive from a male donor with early-stage non-small cell lung cancer.

By share, this clonotype ranks as medium-sized. The chain recombines TRBV19 with TRBJ1-2, with a tentative D call TRBD1 (5 bases). V dropped 1 base and J dropped 0 bases, with 15 bases sitting between them. Germline loops: CDR1 LNHDA, CDR2 SQIVND (reference sequence). CDR3 length: 17 amino acids. The CDR3 nucleotides read TGTGCCAGTAGTATAGTTCCCAGGGCAACGACTAACTATGGCTACACCTTC. This gives the protein CASSIVPRATTNYGYTF.

This clonotype was seen repeatedly, ten times or more. V usage is TRBV6-2 or TRBV6-3 and J usage is TRBJ2-1, with TRBD2 matching over 14 bases. V was clipped by 6 bases and J by 3 bases; unmatched bases: 7. The CDR3 contains 17 residues. The germline gives CDR1 MNHEY, CDR2 SVGEGT. The CDR3 DNA is TGTGCCAGCAGGAGACTAGCGGGGGGGATAAACTACAATGAGCAGTTCTTC. This gives the protein CASRRLAGGINYNEQFF.

This clonotype has a handful of counts. V is TRBV20-1 and J is TRBJ1-5, with TRBD1 as a possible D gene (6 bases). The CDR3 spans 14 residues. V was clipped by 4 bases and J by 0 bases, with 10 bases between them. CDR1 and CDR2 (germline): DFQATT, SNEGSKA (reference sequence). CDR3: CSAKTGTSNQPQHF. In DNA, the CDR3 is TGCAGTGCTAAAACAGGGACTAGCAATCAGCCCCAGCATTTT.

This clonotype appeared many times. This chain joins TRBV6-6 and TRBJ1-1; TRBD1 might be the D (5 bases). Germline V CDR1 and CDR2: MNHNY, SVGAGI (reference sequence). CDR3 length: 12 residues. V lost 4 bases and J 11 bases, leaving 14 bases between the germline ends. CDR3 loop: CASSSRGGVAFF. CDR3 nucleotide sequence: TGTGCCAGCAGTTCCCGGGGGGGGGTGGCTTTCTTT.

By proportion, this clonotype is medium-sized. The chain links TRBV6-6 to TRBJ2-2; D might be TRBD1 (6 bases). Germline loops: CDR1 MNHNY, CDR2 SVGAGI (reference sequence). The V gene lost 5 bases and the J gene lost 6 bases, with 16 bases spanning the gap. The CDR3 length is 15 residues. The CDR3 DNA follows: TGTGCCAGCAGTAATCTACAGGGTAGGGCCGGGGAGCTGTTTTTT. Amino acid sequence: CASSNLQGRAGELFF.

This rearrangement joins TRBV29-1 to TRBJ2-7, with a weak D call TRBD2 (5 bases). The V end lost 5 bases, the J end lost 7 bases, and 18 bases lay between the germline ends. Germline V gives CDR1 SQVTM, CDR2 ANQGSEA. The CDR3 loop spans 13 amino acids. In DNA form, the CDR3 reads TGCAGCGTTTCACGGATCTTATCGGGGGAGCAGTACTTC. Translating it yields CSVSRILSGEQYF.

Ten or more counts support this clonotype. The J gene is TRBJ2-7, the V gene TRBV18, with D perhaps TRBD1 or TRBD2 (7 bases each). Trimming cost V 2 bases and J 3 bases, with 11 bases left between them. This CDR3 has 14 amino acids. CDR1 and CDR2 from the germline V gene are KGHSH and LQKENI. The CDR3 loop is CASSPAGGDYEQYF. The CDR3 DNA reads TGTGCCAGCTCACCAGCAGGGGGGGACTACGAGCAGTACTTC. The full variable domain, its missing parts supplied by reference TRBV18 and TRBJ2-7, is NAGVMQNPRHLVRRRGQEARLRCSPMKGHSHVYWYRQLPEEGLKFMVYLQKENIIDESGMPKERFSAEFPKEGPSILRIQQVVRGDSAAYFCASSPAGGDYEQYFGPGTRLTVT.

This clonotype has a count of ten or more. J is TRBJ2-1 and V is TRBV7-6; 12 bases map to TRBD2. The germline CDR1 and CDR2 sequences are SGHVS and FNYEAQ. With V trimmed by 5 bases and J by 4 bases, 3 bases remained unmatched. The CDR3 is made up of 15 amino acids. The CDR3 DNA reads as TGTGCCAGCAGCCCCACTAGCGGGGGGTACAATGAGCAGTTCTTC. It yields the protein CASSPTSGGYNEQFF. Together with reference TRBV7-6 and TRBJ2-1, the CDR3 gives the full variable domain: GAGVSQSPRYKVTKRGQDVALRCDPISGHVSLYWYRQALGQGPEFLTYFNYEAQQDKSGLPNDRFSAERPEGSISTLTIQRTEQRDSAMYRCASSPTSGGYNEQFFGPGTRLTVL.

At least ten counts were recorded for this clonotype. The chain couples TRBV6-5 to TRBJ1-6, with 10 bases identical to TRBD1. The CDR3 sequence is 17 residues long. Germline-derived CDR1 and CDR2 are MNHEY and SVGAGI. The ends lost 4 bases at V and 4 bases at J; junction bases unmatched: 7. The CDR3 here is CASSSTTGGRYNSPLHF. The DNA for the CDR3 is TGTGCCAGCAGTTCCACGACAGGGGGCAGGTATAATTCACCCCTCCACTTT.

Ten or more counts support this clonotype. CDR3 DNA sequence: TGTGCCAGCTCATCCTTCGGGAACACTGAAGCTTTCTTT. Protein product: CASSSFGNTEAFF. J is TRBJ1-1 and V is TRBV7-9, with unresolved D. This CDR3 comprises 13 residues. Per germline, CDR1 SEHNR and CDR2 FQNEAQ (reference sequence). V was pared by 8 bases and J by 1 base, with 11 bases between.

The table lists this clonotype with many counts. The chain uses TRBV19 and TRBJ2-7, with TRBD1 identical over 8 bases. CDR3 length: 14 amino acids. The germline gives CDR1 LNHDA, CDR2 SQIVND (reference sequence). Trimming at V came to 7 bases and at J to 1 base, leaving 6 bases not matched to a gene. For the CDR3, the DNA is TGTGCCAGTAACCGCCGGGACAGGTCCTACGAGCAGTACTTC. Its protein is CASNRRDRSYEQYF.

Sample share makes this clonotype medium-sized. CDR3 amino acids: CASRVTGENEQYF. The CDR3 DNA follows: TGTGCCAGCAGAGTGACAGGGGAAAACGAGCAGTACTTC. The gene calls are TRBV14 and TRBJ2-7; 8 nucleotides align to TRBD1. Germline CDR1 and CDR2: SGHDN and FVKESK. J lost 5 bases, V lost 6 bases, and 6 bases had no gene match. This CDR3 is 13 amino acids long.

The sample holds many counts of this clonotype. This chain uses TRBV4-3 with TRBJ2-1, with D perhaps being TRBD1 or TRBD2 (5 bases each). This CDR3 contains 15 residues. Trimming shortened V by 4 bases and J by 5 bases, and 15 bases separated the two germline ends. Germline values: CDR1 LGHNA, CDR2 YSLEER. The CDR3 region has the DNA TGCGCCAGCAGCCCAGGGCGCGGGTCCCACAATGAGCAGTTCTTC. This encodes CASSPGRGSHNEQFF.

Relative to its sample, this clonotype is medium-sized (0.01 to 0.1%). The CDR3 DNA is TGTGCCAGCAGCGCGGGAACAGGGGCTATCGAGCAGTACTTC. Its protein product is CASSAGTGAIEQYF. The gene calls are TRBV7-9 and TRBJ2-7, with D possibly matching TRBD1 (7 bases). This CDR3 contains 14 residues. Trimming cost V 5 bases and J 6 bases, with 17 bases left between them. From germline, CDR1 is SEHNR and CDR2 FQNEAQ (reference sequence).

V is TRBV4-3 and J is TRBJ2-5; D possibly corresponds to TRBD1 (5 bases). Trimming removed 0 bases from V and 1 base from J, with 9 bases in between. This CDR3 comprises 15 residues. CDR1 and CDR2 (germline): LGHNA, YSLEER. In DNA, the CDR3 is TGCGCCAGCAGCCAAGATTGGGGCACCCAAGAGACCCAGTACTTC. This encodes CASSQDWGTQETQYF.

This clonotype was picked up many times. This rearrangement joins TRBV21-1 to TRBJ2-2; TRBD1, the table's D call, was not compared with the DNA. TRBV21-1 is given as a pseudogene. CDR3 size: 22 residues. Here the CDR3 reads CASSKALGSGQALSGDTGELFF. CDR3 nucleotides: TGTGCCAGCAGCAAAGCGCTAGGTTCCGGGCAGGCCCTATCTGGGGACACCGGGGAGCTGTTTTTT.